Below are 11 T cell receptor beta chains sequenced from a single sample in a study of T cell clusters in autoimmune cytopenias. Tens of thousands of genome equivalents of blood DNA were amplified for TRB. One tube held mixed TRB-A and TRB-B primer pools for touch-down PCR. Using the multiplex PCR reads, TCRdb records one entry per CDR3 protein without DNA. In all, the sample yields fewer than 3,500 distinct CDR3 sequences. The data were also submitted as part of a second study, on T cell repertoires in aging, cancer and after chemotherapy.

Sequenced input: peripheral blood. The receptor source for this set is a human donor with an autoimmune cytopenia or autoimmune hepatitis (not recorded which).

By frequency, this clonotype is medium-sized. The chain has TRBV6-6 and TRBJ2-5; TCRdb reports TRBD1, a call that lacks DNA to check it against. The CDR3 runs to 15 residues. Germline loops: CDR1 MNHNY, CDR2 SVGAGI (reference sequence). CDR3 in amino acids: CASSGGTGGRETQYF.

This chain links TRBV7-2 with TRBJ1-5. Germline-derived CDR1 and CDR2 are SGHTA and FQGNSA. The CDR3 is 15 amino acids. CDR3 residues: CASSLGLNSNQPQHF.

This clonotype is labeled medium-sized based on frequency. V is TRBV6-5 and J is TRBJ2-3; TCRdb reports TRBD1, a call that lacks DNA to check it against. The CDR3 has 15 amino acids. Germline V gives CDR1 MNHEY, CDR2 SVGAGI. CDR3 amino acids: CASSYARGPTDTQYF.

This clonotype is labeled medium-sized based on frequency. The V gene is TRBV5-5, the J gene TRBJ2-6; TCRdb calls TRBD1, which cannot be checked without DNA. The CDR3 consists of 15 residues. Germline V gene data show CDR1 as SGHKS and CDR2 as YYEKEE (reference sequence). The CDR3: CASRPRGAGANVLTF.

The chain has TRBV18 and TRBJ2-3. The length of the CDR3 is 14 residues. The germline V gene encodes CDR1 KGHSH and CDR2 LQKENI. CDR3: CASSDLHHTDTQYF.

This clonotype registers medium-sized by frequency. This chain connects TRBV10-3 to TRBJ2-1; without DNA, the TCRdb call of TRBD1 cannot be checked. Germline V CDR1 and CDR2: ENHRY, SYGVKD. This CDR3 comprises 17 residues. CDR3: CAISDNTGVMTYNEQFF.

CDR3 residues: CASRRQGSSSHSGNTIYF. The V gene is TRBV19, the J gene TRBJ1-3; checking the TCRdb D call of TRBD1 is not possible without DNA. There are 18 residues in the CDR3. Germline CDR1 reads LNHDA; CDR2 reads SQIVND (reference sequence).

This clonotype counts as medium-sized by frequency. This chain uses TRBV6-5 with TRBJ1-5; checking the TCRdb D call of TRBD1 is not possible without DNA. The CDR3 has 18 amino acids. The germline CDR1 and CDR2 sequences are MNHEY and SVGAGI. The CDR3 reads CASSYSRPNSGARQPQHF.

Frequency places this clonotype as medium-sized. The genes are TRBV5-4 and TRBJ2-7; the D call from TCRdb, TRBD1, cannot be confirmed without DNA. The CDR3 length is 13 residues. Germline V CDR1 and CDR2: SGHNT, YYREEE (reference sequence). The CDR3 reads CASSRGDRAEQYF.

The chain has TRBV18 and TRBJ2-1; TCRdb's D gene call, TRBD1, goes unchecked for lack of DNA. The CDR3 covers 15 residues. Germline values: CDR1 KGHSH, CDR2 LQKENI. CDR3 sequence: CASSPTGGLYNEQFF.

V is TRBV5-6 and J is TRBJ1-5. Germline lookup yields CDR1 SGHDT and CDR2 YYEEEE. CDR3 size: 15 residues. This CDR3 reads CASSFGQLGNQPQHF.